This TCR beta chain was identified in a study of blood T cell repertoires in COVID-19. Study summary: Samples taken during acute and convalescent COVID-19 were collected in the United States, Italy and Spain. T cells, B-cell-depleted T cells, or PBMCs supplied cDNA or gDNA.

Clones were sequenced by immunoSEQ multiplex PCR, and TCRdb holds only the in-frame ones, with some missing. Among about 140,000 clones listed, around 84% were seen once. V lost 1 base and J lost 0, with 13 bases in between. Germline V gene sequence: CDR1 PRHDT, CDR2 FYEKMQ (reference sequence). This CDR3 has 18 amino acids. The V gene is TRBV13, the J gene TRBJ2-6; D gene unclear. This sequence was found in a woman between 50 and 59 years old with acute or convalescent COVID-19. The specimen sequenced was peripheral blood. The CDR3, as DNA: TGTGCCAGCAGCTTAGTGACTGTGGCTAGCTCTGGGGCCAACGTCCTGACTTTC. It specifies CASSLVTVASSGANVLTF.